These T cell receptor beta chains were read from a single sample in a study of OX40 agonist ivuxolimab in advanced cancers. TCRdb keeps only in-frame clones here, not all; method: immunoSEQ multiplex PCR. This sample has around 92,000 clones; approximately 94% occur once, and the top ten carry 0.18%. The sample here was CD4+ or CD8+ T cells sorted from blood, taken in a trial of the OX40 agonist ivuxolimab. Source of these receptors: an adult with an advanced solid tumor such as melanoma, head and neck, liver or kidney cancer. Each CDR3 is given with its conserved first and last residue. Fields, in order: J gene, clone size, V gene, D gene, CDR3 DNA, CDR3 protein. The D gene is left open where the match is weak. Expanded clones are given a class, and other clones once, few, many or no size at all.

J: TRBJ2-1; size: -; V: TRBV5-4; D: -; DNA: TGTGCCAGCAGCCTGGGGGGCAGGCCCTTCTACAATGAGCAGTTCTTC; CDR3: CASSLGGRPFYNEQFF
J: TRBJ2-7; size: -; V: TRBV7-9; D: -; DNA: TGTGCCAGCAGCCCACAACGCCGCCACTCCTACGAGCAGTACTTC; CDR3: CASSPQRRHSYEQYF
J: TRBJ2-5; size: -; V: TRBV7-9; D: TRBD1; DNA: TGTGCCAGCAGCCGTGGGGGACAGGGGGCGCAAGGGGAGACCCAGTACTTC; CDR3: CASSRGGQGAQGETQYF
J: TRBJ2-7; size: -; V: TRBV21-1; D: -; DNA: TGTGCCAGCATCATCTACTACGAGCAGTACTTC; CDR3: CASIIYYEQYF
J: TRBJ1-2; size: once; V: TRBV7-2; D: TRBD1; DNA: TGTGCCAGCAGCGCCCAGGGGGGATACTATGGCTACACCTTC; CDR3: CASSAQGGYYGYTF
J: TRBJ2-2; size: -; V: TRBV11-2; D: -; DNA: TGTGCCAGCAGTTCTAATCCCGGGGAGCTGTTTTTT; CDR3: CASSSNPGELFF
J: TRBJ1-2; size: -; V: TRBV7-9; D: -; DNA: TGTGCCAGCAGCTTAGGTGGGGGACCCAACTATGGCTACACCTTC; CDR3: CASSLGGGPNYGYTF
J: TRBJ2-7; size: -; V: TRBV5-4; D: TRBD1; DNA: TGTGCCAGCAGCTGGGGGGGCACGACCGGGACAGGGCTTCTTAGGGAGCAGTACTTC; CDR3: CASSWGGTTGTGLLREQYF
J: TRBJ1-5; size: few; V: TRBV5-1; D: -; DNA: TGCGCCAGCAGCTTGGATAACAATCAGCCCCAGCATTTT; CDR3: CASSLDNNQPQHF
J: TRBJ2-7; size: once; V: TRBV6-1; D: -; DNA: TGTGCCAGCAGTGTGGGATCCGACTACGAGCAGTACTTC; CDR3: CASSVGSDYEQYF
J: TRBJ2-3; size: few; V: TRBV2; D: TRBD2; DNA: TGTGCCAGCAGTGAAGTAGCGGGGGCTAGCACAGATACGCAGTATTTT; CDR3: CASSEVAGASTDTQYF
J: TRBJ2-7; size: -; V: TRBV6-5; D: -; DNA: TGTGCCAGCACCCTAAGCCACAGGGTGAGGGAGCAGTACTTC; CDR3: CASTLSHRVREQYF
J: TRBJ2-1; size: -; V: TRBV28; D: -; DNA: TGTGCCAGCATGAGGGGGAGCTCCTACAATGAGCAGTTCTTC; CDR3: CASMRGSSYNEQFF
J: TRBJ1-5; size: -; V: TRBV4-3; D: -; DNA: TGCGCCCCCAACCGAGGGAGCAATCAGCCCCAGCATTTT; CDR3: CAPNRGSNQPQHF
J: TRBJ2-4; size: -; V: TRBV5-4; D: -; DNA: TGTGCCGCGGGAAGAGGGGGAGAGGGCCAAAACATTCAGTACTTC; CDR3: CAAGRGGEGQNIQYF
J: TRBJ2-2; size: few; V: TRBV7-3; D: -; DNA: TGTGCCAGCAGCTTGACCGGGGAGCTGTTTTTT; CDR3: CASSLTGELFF
J: TRBJ2-3; size: -; V: TRBV13; D: TRBD2; DNA: TGTGCCAGCAGCTTGACTAGCGGGGGTCGTACGGCAGATACGCAGTATTTT; CDR3: CASSLTSGGRTADTQYF
J: TRBJ2-7; size: -; V: TRBV27; D: TRBD1; DNA: TGTGCCAGCAAACGAGGGGGCAAAGTCTACGAGCAGTACTTC; CDR3: CASKRGGKVYEQYF
J: TRBJ1-1; size: -; V: TRBV28; D: TRBD1; DNA: TGTGCCAGCATCTCTCCCGGGACAGGTTACACTGAAGCTTTCTTT; CDR3: CASISPGTGYTEAFF
J: TRBJ2-3; size: -; V: TRBV4-3; D: TRBD2; DNA: TGCGCCAGCAGCGAGCTCAGCGGGGGGGTGCTCGCAGATACGCAGTATTTT; CDR3: CASSELSGGVLADTQYF
J: TRBJ2-5; size: -; V: TRBV6-1; D: -; DNA: TGTGCCAGCAGTGGATTAGCCAGGGGTCGGGAGACCCAGTACTTC; CDR3: CASSGLARGRETQYF
J: TRBJ1-1; size: -; V: TRBV18; D: -; DNA: TGTGCCAGCACTAACAGGGTGAACACTGAAGCTTTCTTT; CDR3: CASTNRVNTEAFF
J: TRBJ2-1; size: -; V: TRBV7-2; D: TRBD2; DNA: TGTGCCAGCAGCTTAGTGGGCGGGGGGGCGGCTGAGCAGTTCTTC; CDR3: CASSLVGGGAAEQFF
J: TRBJ2-4; size: -; V: TRBV29-1; D: -; DNA: TGCAGCGTCGTAGGGGACGGGGACATTCAGTACTTC; CDR3: CSVVGDGDIQYF
J: TRBJ2-3; size: -; V: TRBV7-7; D: -; DNA: TGTGCTAGCAGCTTAGGTAGCGGCGGCACAGATACGCAGTATTTT; CDR3: CASSLGSGGTDTQYF
J: TRBJ1-1; size: -; V: TRBV9; D: TRBD1; DNA: TGTGCCAGCAGCGTCCGGGACAGCGTGAGGAACACTGAAGCTTTCTTT; CDR3: CASSVRDSVRNTEAFF
J: TRBJ2-7; size: -; V: TRBV7-2; D: TRBD1; DNA: TGTGCCAGCAGTCTTCAGGGGGCTCAAGCCTACGAGCAGTACTTC; CDR3: CASSLQGAQAYEQYF
J: TRBJ2-3; size: once; V: TRBV27; D: -; DNA: TGTGCCAGCAGTTCTGTATTGTCGTTGGATACGCAGTATTTT; CDR3: CASSSVLSLDTQYF
J: TRBJ2-7; size: -; V: TRBV5-8; D: TRBD1; DNA: TGTGTCAGCAGCCCCCGGTTTCGACAGGGGACGTTGAGGGCCTACGAGCAGTACTTC; CDR3: CVSSPRFRQGTLRAYEQYF